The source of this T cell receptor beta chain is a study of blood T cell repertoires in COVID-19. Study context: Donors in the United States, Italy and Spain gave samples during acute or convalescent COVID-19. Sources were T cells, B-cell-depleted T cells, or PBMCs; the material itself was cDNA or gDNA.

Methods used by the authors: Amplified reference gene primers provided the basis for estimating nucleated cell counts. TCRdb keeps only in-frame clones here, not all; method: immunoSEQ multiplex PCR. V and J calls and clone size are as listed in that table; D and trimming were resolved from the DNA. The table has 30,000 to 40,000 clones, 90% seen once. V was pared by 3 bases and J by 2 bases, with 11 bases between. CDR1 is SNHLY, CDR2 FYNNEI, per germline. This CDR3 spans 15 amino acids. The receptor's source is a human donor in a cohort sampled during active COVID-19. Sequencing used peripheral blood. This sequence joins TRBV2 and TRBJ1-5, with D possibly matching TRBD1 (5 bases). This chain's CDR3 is CASSEGGGGNQPQHF. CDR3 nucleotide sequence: TGTGCCAGCAGTGAGGGGGGGGGAGGCAATCAGCCCCAGCATTTT.